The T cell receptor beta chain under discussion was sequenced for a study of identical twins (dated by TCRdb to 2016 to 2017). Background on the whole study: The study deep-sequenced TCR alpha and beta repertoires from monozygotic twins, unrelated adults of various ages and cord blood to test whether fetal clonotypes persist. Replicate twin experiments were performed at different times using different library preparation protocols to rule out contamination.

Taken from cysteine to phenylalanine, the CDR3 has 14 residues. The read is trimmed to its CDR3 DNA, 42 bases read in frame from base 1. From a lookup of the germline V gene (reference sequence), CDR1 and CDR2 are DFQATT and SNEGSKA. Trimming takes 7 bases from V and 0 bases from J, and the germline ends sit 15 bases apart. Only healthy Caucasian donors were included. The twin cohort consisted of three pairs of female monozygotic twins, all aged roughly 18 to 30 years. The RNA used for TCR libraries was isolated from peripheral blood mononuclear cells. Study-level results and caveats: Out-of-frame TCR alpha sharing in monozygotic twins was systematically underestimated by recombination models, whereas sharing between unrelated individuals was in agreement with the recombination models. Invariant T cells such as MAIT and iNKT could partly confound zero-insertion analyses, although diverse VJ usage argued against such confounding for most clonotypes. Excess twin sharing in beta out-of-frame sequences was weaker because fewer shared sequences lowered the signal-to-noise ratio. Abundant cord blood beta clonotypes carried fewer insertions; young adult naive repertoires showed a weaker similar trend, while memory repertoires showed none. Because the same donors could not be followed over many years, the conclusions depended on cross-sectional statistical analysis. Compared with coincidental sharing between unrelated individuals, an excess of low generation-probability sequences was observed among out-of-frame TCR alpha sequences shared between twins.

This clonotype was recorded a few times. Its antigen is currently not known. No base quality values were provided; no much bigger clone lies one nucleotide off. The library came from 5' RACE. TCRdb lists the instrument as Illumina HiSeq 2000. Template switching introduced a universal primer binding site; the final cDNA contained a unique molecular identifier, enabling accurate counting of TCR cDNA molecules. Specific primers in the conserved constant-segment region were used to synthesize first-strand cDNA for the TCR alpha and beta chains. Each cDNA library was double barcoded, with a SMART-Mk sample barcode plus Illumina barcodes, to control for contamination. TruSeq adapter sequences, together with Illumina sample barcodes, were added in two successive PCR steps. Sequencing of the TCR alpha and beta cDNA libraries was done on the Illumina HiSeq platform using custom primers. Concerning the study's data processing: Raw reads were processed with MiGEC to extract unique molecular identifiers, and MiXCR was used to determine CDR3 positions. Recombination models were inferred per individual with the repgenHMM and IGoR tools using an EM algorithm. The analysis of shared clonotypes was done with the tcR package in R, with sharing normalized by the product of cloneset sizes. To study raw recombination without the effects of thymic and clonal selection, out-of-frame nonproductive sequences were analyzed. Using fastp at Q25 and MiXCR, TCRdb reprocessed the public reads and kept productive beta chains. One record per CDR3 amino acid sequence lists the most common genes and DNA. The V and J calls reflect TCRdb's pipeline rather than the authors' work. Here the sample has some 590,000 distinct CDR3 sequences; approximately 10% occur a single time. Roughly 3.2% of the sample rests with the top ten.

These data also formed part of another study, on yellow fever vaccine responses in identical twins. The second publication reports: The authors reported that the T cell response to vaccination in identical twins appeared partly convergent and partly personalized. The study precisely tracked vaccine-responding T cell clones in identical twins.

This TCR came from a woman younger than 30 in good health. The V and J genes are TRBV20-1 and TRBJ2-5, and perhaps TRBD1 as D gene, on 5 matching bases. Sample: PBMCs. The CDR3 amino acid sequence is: CSGTPSWDQETQYF. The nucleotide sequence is TGCAGTGGGACACCTTCTTGGGACCAAGAGACCCAGTACTTC.